A single sample gave rise to the 27 T cell receptor beta chains below, sequenced in a study of blood T cell repertoires in COVID-19 (dated by TCRdb to the early 2020s). The library was prepared using the immunoSEQ multiplex PCR assay. TCRdb re-hosts the immuneACCESS table, in-frame sequences only. Its copies lack some clones; in the studies checked, an unresolved V gene accounts for under half of them, and the cause for the rest is not known. This sample has hundreds of thousands of clones in its table, and about nine tenths of those were observed once. The ten most abundant clones make up approximately 5% of the sample. The source material was PBMCs or T cells enriched from blood (not recorded which). Source of these receptors: a man aged 60-69 years who had recovered from COVID-19.

The V gene is TRBV2, the J gene TRBJ2-1, with 12 bases lining up with TRBD2. V lost 6 bases to trimming and J lost 4 bases; unmatched junction nucleotides: 4. CDR1 is SNHLY and CDR2 is FYNNEI in the germline V gene. The CDR3 has 15 residues. CDR3 sequence (DNA): TGTGCCAGCAGCGATGGACTAGCGGGGTACAATGAGCAGTTCTTC. This gives the protein CASSDGLAGYNEQFF. The variable domain in full, completed from reference TRBV2 and TRBJ2-1, reads EPEVTQTPSHQVTQMGQEVILRCVPISNHLYFYWYRQILGQKVEFLVSFYNNEISEKSEIFDDQFSVERPDGSNFTLKIRSTKLEDSAMYFCASSDGLAGYNEQFFGPGTRLTVL.

Here the CDR3 DNA reads TGTGCTAGTGGTTTCGGGAACGCTGGAAACACCATATATTTT. Protein: CASGFGNAGNTIYF. The rearrangement uses TRBV12-5 and TRBJ1-3; no clear D gene. Germline loops: CDR1 LGHNT, CDR2 FRNRAP. The V gene lost 3 bases and the J gene lost 2 bases, with 8 bases spanning the gap. The CDR3 is 14 amino acids.

The chain combines TRBV28 with TRBJ1-1, with 11 bases identical to TRBD1. V shed 10 bases, J shed 4 bases, and the junction held 5 bases outside the gene matches. The CDR3 sequence is 13 residues long. Germline-derived CDR1 and CDR2 are MDHEN and SYDVKM. The CDR3: CATPGQGGTEAFF. CDR3 nucleotides: TGTGCCACCCCGGGACAGGGGGGCACTGAAGCTTTCTTT.

The chain links TRBV5-1 to TRBJ2-5; TRBD1 matches 8 bases. This CDR3 comprises 14 residues. V lost 4 bases and J lost 5; bases outside the gene matches: 7. Germline assignment: CDR1 SGHRS and CDR2 YFSETQ. The CDR3: CASSPWTGMETQYF. The CDR3 nucleotides are TGCGCCAGCAGCCCCTGGACAGGGATGGAGACCCAGTACTTC.

V usage is TRBV4-2 and J usage is TRBJ2-2; D remains ambiguous. CDR1 LGHNA and CDR2 YNFKEQ come from the germline V gene. V shed 0 bases and J shed 4 bases, with 12 bases lying between them. The CDR3 sequence is 16 residues long. The CDR3 protein is CASSQDTGSITGELFF. For the CDR3, the DNA is TGTGCCAGCAGCCAAGATACGGGTTCGATCACCGGGGAGCTGTTTTTT.

The chain joins TRBV5-5 to TRBJ2-3, with TRBD1 as a possible D gene (5 bases). Between the trimmed V and J ends, which lost 6 bases and 8 bases, there was a span of 16 bases. Looked up from germline, CDR1 is SGHKS and CDR2 is YYEKEE (reference sequence). The length of the CDR3 is 13 residues. CDR3 residues: CASTKEQVGTQYF. Written as DNA, the CDR3 is TGTGCCAGCACCAAAGAACAGGTCGGTACGCAGTATTTT. The variable domain in full, completed from reference TRBV5-5 and TRBJ2-3, reads DAGVTQSPTHLIKTRGQQVTLRCSPISGHKSVSWYQQVLGQGPQFIFQYYEKEERGRGNFPDRFSARQFPNYSSELNVNALLLGDSALYLCASTKEQVGTQYFGPGTRLTVL.

The chain combines TRBV13 with TRBJ2-2, with 8 bases that match TRBD2. The length of the CDR3 is 17 residues. Germline loops: CDR1 PRHDT, CDR2 FYEKMQ (reference sequence). V lost 6 bases to trimming and J lost 5 bases; unmatched junction nucleotides: 14. CDR3 bases: TGTGCCAGCAGGGCAGGGTACAGCGGGAGTGCGACCGGGGAGCTGTTTTTT. Residues: CASRAGYSGSATGELFF.

The gene calls are TRBV6-4 and TRBJ2-6, with TRBD1 identical over 8 bases. CDR1 MRHNA and CDR2 SNTAGT come from the germline V gene. The CDR3 has 18 amino acids. Trimming at V came to 6 bases and at J to 0 bases, leaving 10 bases not matched to a gene. As DNA, the CDR3 is TGTGCCAGCAGCCCTCAGGGGGCCCCCTCCTCTGGGGCCAACGTCCTGACTTTC. Protein: CASSPQGAPSSGANVLTF.

The chain combines TRBV6-1 with TRBJ2-1; no definite D call. CDR3 length: 11 amino acids. With 1 base removed from V and 12 bases from J, the gap between germline ends came to 7 bases. Germline V gene data show CDR1 as MNHNS and CDR2 as SASEGT. CDR3 nucleotide sequence: TGTGCCAGCAGTGAAGGACTGTGGCAGTTCTTC. This gives the protein CASSEGLWQFF.

This clone has just a few counts. J is TRBJ1-5 and V is TRBV12-3 or TRBV12-4; possible D gene TRBD1, 6 bases. Trimming removed 6 bases at V and 5 bases at J, with 11 bases between. This CDR3 is built from 13 residues. The CDR3: CASRSAGDQPQHF. CDR3 sequence (DNA): TGTGCCAGCAGGTCAGCAGGGGATCAGCCCCAGCATTTT.

The chain combines TRBV5-4 with TRBJ1-1; D call uncertain. The CDR3 is made up of 15 amino acids. V dropped 0 bases and J dropped 7 bases, with 16 bases sitting between them. CDR1 and CDR2 (germline): SGHNT, YYREEE (reference sequence). The CDR3 nucleotides are TGTGCCAGCAGCTTGGCCGCCTATCCGGGTAATGAAGCTTTCTTT. Amino acid sequence: CASSLAAYPGNEAFF.

This chain joins TRBV7-9 and TRBJ1-2, with 10 bases fitting TRBD1. V was clipped by 3 bases and J by 4 bases; unmatched bases: 5. Germline loops: CDR1 SEHNR, CDR2 FQNEAQ (reference sequence). This CDR3 contains 15 residues. The CDR3 DNA reads TGTGCCAGCAGCTTCGGACAGGGGGAGGGCTATGGCTACACCTTC. Translated: CASSFGQGEGYGYTF.

The V gene is TRBV24-1, the J gene TRBJ2-1; 8 bases match TRBD2. This CDR3 contains 16 residues. The germline V gene encodes CDR1 KGHDR and CDR2 SFDVKD. J was trimmed by 3 bases and V by 0 bases; bases with no gene match: 3. The CDR3 coding sequence is TGTGCCACCAGTGATTTGGACCGGGGGGGCTACAATGAGCAGTTCTTC. Amino acid sequence: CATSDLDRGGYNEQFF.

This rearrangement joins TRBV6-4 to TRBJ2-1; possible D gene TRBD2, 5 bases. Germline V lookup: CDR1 MRHNA, CDR2 SNTAGT. V was shortened by 0 bases and J by 3 bases, with 12 bases between the two germline ends. The CDR3 totals 16 residues. The CDR3 reads CASSDSRGSFYNEQFF. The CDR3 DNA sequence: TGTGCCAGCAGTGACTCGAGAGGGAGTTTCTACAATGAGCAGTTCTTC.

The gene calls are TRBV24-1 and TRBJ1-1, with 10 positions matching TRBD1. CDR3 size: 17 residues. With 2 bases clipped from V and 4 bases from J, the junction kept 9 bases outside the gene matches. Germline V lookup: CDR1 KGHDR, CDR2 SFDVKD. The CDR3 loop reads CATSDSRTGGRGTEAFF. As DNA, the CDR3 is TGTGCCACCAGTGATTCGCGGACAGGGGGTCGGGGCACTGAAGCTTTCTTT.

This clone was found a few times. The chain combines TRBV5-5 with TRBJ1-1, with D maybe TRBD1 (5 bases). With 4 bases removed from V and 5 bases from J, the gap between germline ends came to 18 bases. The germline V gene encodes CDR1 SGHKS and CDR2 YYEKEE (reference sequence). This CDR3 is 15 amino acids long. CDR3 sequence reads: CASSVYPGEETEAFF. The DNA for the CDR3 is TGTGCCAGCAGCGTCTATCCGGGGGAGGAAACTGAAGCTTTCTTT. The variable domain in full, with the rest retrieved from reference TRBV5-5 and TRBJ1-1, is DAGVTQSPTHLIKTRGQQVTLRCSPISGHKSVSWYQQVLGQGPQFIFQYYEKEERGRGNFPDRFSARQFPNYSSELNVNALLLGDSALYLCASSVYPGEETEAFFGQGTRLTVV.

The chain is built from TRBV30 and TRBJ1-6, with D hard to call. The germline V gene has CDR1 GTSNPN and CDR2 SVGIG (reference sequence). Deletions cut 2 bases from V and 6 bases from J, with 23 bases between. The CDR3 length is 18 residues. Here the CDR3 DNA reads TGTGCCTGGAGTCGAAGCCGAAGCAACTTAAGTTTTAATTCACCCCTCCACTTT. This gives the protein CAWSRSRSNLSFNSPLHF.

This chain links TRBV15 with TRBJ2-2, with 8 bases that match TRBD1. Germline lookup yields CDR1 LNHNV and CDR2 YYDKDF (reference sequence). The V gene end was trimmed by 4 bases and the J gene end by 4 bases; junction bases not matched to a gene: 5. This CDR3 is 15 amino acids long. This CDR3 reads CATSIDRGTTGELFF. In nucleotides, the CDR3 is TGTGCCACCAGCATAGACAGGGGAACCACCGGGGAGCTGTTTTTT.

This sequence joins TRBV5-4 and TRBJ2-2; TRBD2 matches at 10 bases. The germline CDR1 and CDR2 sequences are SGHNT and YYREEE (reference sequence). The CDR3 has 15 amino acids. V gave up 4 bases and J gave up 5 bases; unmatched junction bases: 5. This chain's CDR3 is CASSPLSGRTGELFF. CDR3 sequence (DNA): TGTGCCAGCAGCCCTCTTAGCGGGAGGACCGGGGAGCTGTTTTTT.

This chain uses TRBV6-1 with TRBJ1-2; D unresolved. CDR1 and CDR2 from the germline V gene are MNHNS and SASEGT. CDR3 length equals 14 residues. V was cut by 1 base and J by 4 bases, with 10 bases left in between. The CDR3 loop reads CASSEGSAGYGYTF. The CDR3 bases are TGTGCCAGCAGTGAAGGCTCGGCGGGCTATGGCTACACCTTC.

The chain links TRBV24-1 to TRBJ1-2; 8 bases are a match to TRBD1. With 4 bases clipped from V and 8 bases from J, the junction kept 8 bases outside the gene matches. This CDR3 is 14 amino acids long. CDR1 and CDR2 (germline): KGHDR, SFDVKD. The CDR3 protein is CATSDPGQAQGYTF. CDR3 bases: TGTGCCACCAGTGACCCGGGACAGGCTCAAGGCTACACCTTC.

The chain couples TRBV7-3 to TRBJ2-3, with 9 bases that match TRBD2. Trimming removed 11 bases from V and 4 bases from J; junction bases left unmatched: 10. Germline V gene lookup returns CDR1 SGHTA and CDR2 FQGTGA. CDR3 length equals 14 residues. In DNA, the CDR3 is TGTGCCTCCCGATTAGCGGGAGTCGCAGATACGCAGTATTTT. The encoded protein is CASRLAGVADTQYF.

The genes are TRBV7-2 and TRBJ2-7; TRBD2 might be the D (5 bases). The CDR3 has 17 residues. Trimming pared 5 bases from V and 0 bases from J, leaving 20 bases between. Germline lookup yields CDR1 SGHTA and CDR2 FQGNSA. The CDR3 DNA sequence: TGTGCCAGCAGCCTTACCTTCGAGGCGGGCCACTCCTACGAGCAGTACTTC. This translates into CASSLTFEAGHSYEQYF. The complete variable domain, with remaining parts taken from reference TRBV7-2 and TRBJ2-7, reads GAGVSQSPSNKVTEKGKDVELRCDPISGHTALYWYRQSLGQGLEFLIYFQGNSAPDKSGLPSDRFSAERTGGSVSTLTIQRTQQEDSAVYLCASSLTFEAGHSYEQYFGPGTRLTVT.

The V and J genes are TRBV7-8 and TRBJ2-1, with TRBD2 identical over 8 bases. The trim removed 5 bases at V and 8 bases at J, leaving 11 bases unmatched. The CDR3 contains 15 residues. Germline values: CDR1 SGHVS, CDR2 FQNEAQ. CDR3 sequence reads: CASSPRAGGKDEQFF. As DNA, the CDR3 is TGTGCCAGCAGCCCAAGGGCGGGAGGCAAGGATGAGCAGTTCTTC.

The chain combines TRBV18 with TRBJ1-5; 7 bases align to TRBD1. Germline V gene data show CDR1 as KGHSH and CDR2 as LQKENI. This CDR3 is built from 14 residues. V dropped 6 bases and J dropped 5; count of bases not matched to a gene: 7. This CDR3 is CASSVTGRDQPQHF. For the CDR3, the DNA is TGTGCCAGCTCCGTGACAGGGAGAGATCAGCCCCAGCATTTT.

The chain links TRBV2 to TRBJ2-1; possibly TRBD2 for D (6 bases). V dropped 5 bases and J dropped 0 bases, with 11 bases sitting between them. Germline values: CDR1 SNHLY, CDR2 FYNNEI. CDR3 length: 15 residues. CDR3 loop: CASSTGTSSYNEQFF. The CDR3 region has the DNA TGTGCCAGCAGTACCGGGACTTCCTCCTACAATGAGCAGTTCTTC.

The V gene is TRBV4-2, the J gene TRBJ1-1; D remains unclear. Germline V CDR1 and CDR2: LGHNA, YNFKEQ. V was cut by 4 bases and J by 3 bases, with 12 bases left in between. This CDR3 is built from 14 residues. The CDR3 here is CASSREGTDTEAFF. In DNA form, the CDR3 reads TGTGCCAGCAGCCGGGAGGGAACGGACACTGAAGCTTTCTTT.